This entry lists 19 T cell receptor beta chains sequenced from one sample in a study of CD8 T cells in ankylosing spondylitis. Each CDR3 protein is one row after TCRdb ran MiXCR on the 5' RACE reads. In the table there are roughly 230,000 distinct CDR3 sequences, 8% to 11% of which are singletons. The source material was blood, either unsorted or a sorted T cell fraction (not recorded which). The receptors here all came from a male donor with ankylosing spondylitis or in good health (not recorded which).

About this clonotype itself: One end of the junction varies from germline; a read error may be responsible. The chain couples TRBV20-1 to TRBJ2-1; D gene ambiguous. CDR1 is DFQATT, CDR2 SNEGSKA, per germline (reference sequence). CDR3 length equals 16 residues. CDR3 in DNA: TGCAGTGCTAGAGATCAGGCGGATACTACCTACAATGAGCAGTTATTC. It yields the protein CSARDQADTTYNEQLF.

In its sample, this clonotype was seen many times. The chain joins TRBV5-6 to TRBJ1-3, with a possible D match to TRBD1 (5 bases). The CDR3 covers 14 residues. V lost 4 bases and J lost 0, with 8 bases in between. Germline CDR1 reads SGHDT; CDR2 reads YYEEEE. CDR3: CASSGTTSGNTIYF. CDR3 nucleotides: TGTGCCAGCAGCGGGACCACCTCTGGAAACACCATATATTTT.

This clonotype was seen ten or more times. The chain has TRBV12-3 or TRBV12-4 and TRBJ2-1; 9 bases are a match to TRBD2. Trimming took 3 bases from V and 8 from J; bases not matched to a gene: 14. The CDR3 totals 17 residues. CDR3 sequence (DNA): TGTGCCAGCAGTTTTGGGGCTTGGCGGGAGGGTCGCGATGAGCAGTTCTTC. Amino acid sequence: CASSFGAWREGRDEQFF.

This clonotype was recorded at least ten times. The chain carries TRBV30 and TRBJ2-7, with no clear D. V lost 0 bases, J lost 0 bases, and 12 bases lay in between. There are 15 residues in the CDR3. Germline V CDR1 and CDR2: GTSNPN, SVGIG (reference sequence). CDR3 DNA sequence: TGTGCCTGGAGTGTTGAAACACCGAGCTCCTACGAGCAGTACTTC. Encoded protein: CAWSVETPSSYEQYF.

This clonotype turned up a few times. The J gene is TRBJ1-5, the V gene TRBV27; D is possibly TRBD1 (5 bases). The V gene's germline CDR1 is MNHEY and CDR2 SMNVEV (reference sequence). Trimming left V 3 bases short and J 13 bases short, with 13 bases between. The CDR3 loop spans 12 amino acids. In DNA form, the CDR3 reads TGTGCCAGCAGTTTCCGGGGGGGAGAACAGCATTTT. This gives the protein CASSFRGGEQHF.

In this sample, this clonotype turned up many times. V gene TRBV6-5 combines with J gene TRBJ2-7; TRBD1 matches 10 bases. This CDR3 spans 18 amino acids. CDR1 is MNHEY, CDR2 SVGAGI, per germline. V lost 5 bases and J lost 2; bases outside the gene matches: 15. CDR3 bases: TGTGCCAGCAGTCTGTCCGCGACAGGGGGCAGTAGGACCTACGAGCAGTACTTC. It specifies CASSLSATGGSRTYEQYF.

This clonotype was counted at least ten times. This sequence joins TRBV29-1 and TRBJ1-2; a weak D match, TRBD1 (5 bases). V dropped 6 bases and J dropped 5 bases, with 13 bases sitting between them. From germline, CDR1 is SQVTM and CDR2 ANQGSEA. The CDR3 is made up of 12 amino acids. The CDR3 protein is CSVGTPGYGYTF. The DNA for the CDR3 is TGCAGCGTCGGGACCCCCGGGTATGGCTACACCTTC.

This clonotype was seen ten or more times. CDR3 nucleotides: TGCAGTGCTAGGACAGGGGGCCCTAACACTGAAGCTTTCTTT. Translation gives CSARTGGPNTEAFF. This sequence joins TRBV20-1 and TRBJ1-1; 10 nucleotides match TRBD1. In germline, CDR1 is DFQATT, CDR2 SNEGSKA (reference sequence). The CDR3 consists of 14 residues. With 3 bases clipped from V and 2 bases from J, the junction kept 3 bases outside the gene matches.

This clonotype was detected ten times or more. The CDR3 nucleotides read TGTGCCACCAGCAGAGATGGAGGGGTTGACACTGAAGCTTTCTTT. Protein sequence: CATSRDGGVDTEAFF. This chain uses TRBV15 with TRBJ1-1; maybe TRBD1 (5 bases). Trimming pared 0 bases from V and 3 bases from J, leaving 11 bases between. Germline V gene lookup returns CDR1 LNHNV and CDR2 YYDKDF (reference sequence). CDR3 length equals 15 residues.

This clonotype occurred many times. DNA of the CDR3: TGCAGTGCTAGAGATCCCCCTATCGTAGTAGGGCAGTTCTTC. Translation: CSARDPPIVVGQFF. The chain couples TRBV20-1 to TRBJ2-1; no reliable D call. Germline V CDR1 and CDR2: DFQATT, SNEGSKA (reference sequence). The CDR3 sequence is 14 residues long. Trimming took off 0 bases at V and 12 bases at J, with 18 bases between the two ends.

The V gene is TRBV20-1, the J gene TRBJ1-2; tentative D call: TRBD1 (5 bases). The CDR3 extends over 14 amino acids. Germline V gene data show CDR1 as DFQATT and CDR2 as SNEGSKA (reference sequence). The V end lost 1 base, the J end lost 12 bases, and 21 bases lay between the germline ends. This CDR3 reads CSARGRDRLGGHTF. The CDR3 bases are TGCAGTGCTAGAGGAAGGGACCGTTTGGGAGGCCACACCTTC.

This clonotype was observed at least ten times. The chain couples TRBV7-9 to TRBJ2-1; 10 nucleotides agree with TRBD1. CDR1 and CDR2 from the germline V gene are SEHNR and FQNEAQ (reference sequence). The V and J ends lost 5 bases and 7 bases, in that order; junction bases with no gene match: 8. CDR3 size: 15 residues. CDR3 sequence reads: CASSPGTGVRNEQFF. In DNA, the CDR3 is TGTGCCAGCAGCCCTGGGACAGGGGTTAGAAATGAGCAGTTCTTC.

This clonotype was seen repeatedly, ten times or more. The rearrangement uses TRBV6-2 or TRBV6-3 and TRBJ1-1; no clear D. CDR1 is MNHEY and CDR2 is SVGEGT in the germline V gene. The germline V and J ends were trimmed by 4 bases and 1 base, with 28 bases remaining between them. This CDR3 region has 20 residues. The CDR3 region is CASSSDGVTPQRGWNTEAFF. The CDR3 DNA is TGTGCCAGCAGTTCGGACGGAGTTACTCCTCAAAGAGGATGGAACACTGAAGCTTTCTTT.

About this clonotype itself: The conserved phenylalanine or tryptophan is not found at the CDR3 terminus, so this likely reflects a read error. This chain connects TRBV10-3 to TRBJ2-5, with TRBD1 as a possible D gene (6 bases). V was shortened by 3 bases and J by 2 bases, with 7 bases between the two germline ends. CDR3 length: 13 amino acids. Germline values: CDR1 ENHRY, CDR2 SYGVKD. CDR3 protein: CAISETGQETQYI. CDR3 in DNA: TGTGCCATCAGTGAAACAGGGCAAGAGACCCAGTACATC.

There are many counts of this clonotype. The chain recombines TRBV4-1 with TRBJ2-1, with 14 nucleotides matching TRBD2. The germline V gene has CDR1 MGHRA and CDR2 YSYEKL. The CDR3 has 16 residues. The V segment lost 5 bases and the J segment 6 bases; nucleotides outside the gene matches: 6. CDR3 region: CASSLTSGGAGNEQFF. As DNA, the CDR3 is TGCGCCAGCAGCTTGACTAGCGGGGGGGCCGGCAATGAGCAGTTCTTC.

Points on this clonotype: One junction end disagrees with the germline gene, perhaps due to a read error. The chain is built from TRBV6-6 and TRBJ1-2; maybe TRBD1 (6 bases). Germline assignment: CDR1 MNHNY and CDR2 SVGAGI (reference sequence). The CDR3 covers 13 residues. CDR3 sequence reads: CVSKGDRYYGYTF. For the CDR3, the DNA is TGTGTCAGCAAGGGGGACCGCTACTATGGCTACACCTTC.

At least ten counts were recorded for this clonotype. The chain has TRBV20-1 and TRBJ2-5, with 7 nucleotides matching TRBD1. Germline V lookup: CDR1 DFQATT, CDR2 SNEGSKA (reference sequence). Trimming took 5 bases from V and 1 from J; bases not matched to a gene: 4. The CDR3 length is 13 residues. The CDR3 DNA reads TGCAGTGCTTCTGGACAGGCCCAAGAGACCCAGTACTTC. It specifies CSASGQAQETQYF.

The chain is built from TRBV29-1 and TRBJ2-1; 10 bases are a match to TRBD2. The germline gives CDR1 SQVTM, CDR2 ANQGSEA. Losses at the gene ends were 0 bases for V and 4 bases for J; bases not matched to a gene: 6. This CDR3 spans 16 amino acids. The CDR3, as DNA: TGCAGCGTTGAAGATCTTCGACTAGCGGGTTACAATGAGCAGTTCTTC. Its protein product is CSVEDLRLAGYNEQFF.

The chain recombines TRBV6-2 or TRBV6-3 with TRBJ2-7; weak D call: TRBD1 (5 bases). From germline, CDR1 is MNHEY and CDR2 SVGEGT. There are 13 residues in the CDR3. With 2 bases removed from V and 10 bases from J, the gap between germline ends came to 15 bases. The CDR3 nucleotides are TGTGCCAGCAGTTACGTGGACATGGGATCCCAGTACTTC. Its protein product is CASSYVDMGSQYF.